The 26 T cell receptor beta chains reported below all come from one sample, sequenced in a study of shared clonotypes between healthy human individuals. Sequencing used immunoSEQ multiplex PCR; TCRdb keeps in-frame clones, though not all of them. The sample has about 2.3 million clones; 80% to 95% are singletons. Sequenced material: naive CD4+ T cells from PBMCs. Regarding subset: CD45RA+ positively selected. All receptors derive from a young man in good health. Some clones in this sample may be carry-over from other donors' samples.

The chain has TRBV28 and TRBJ2-7, with 7 nucleotides matching TRBD2. V was clipped by 3 bases and J by 0 bases; unmatched bases: 8. CDR1 is MDHEN, CDR2 SYDVKM, per germline. CDR3 length equals 16 residues. This CDR3 reads CASSFRGRLLSYEQYF. In DNA form, the CDR3 reads TGTGCCAGCAGTTTCCGCGGGAGACTTCTCTCCTACGAGCAGTACTTC. The complete variable domain, with remaining parts taken from reference TRBV28 and TRBJ2-7, reads DVKVTQSSRYLVKRTGEKVFLECVQDMDHENMFWYRQDPGLGLRLIYFSYDVKMKEKGDIPEGYSVSREKKERFSLILESASTNQTSMYLCASSFRGRLLSYEQYFGPGTRLTVT.

The chain uses TRBV7-7 and TRBJ2-7; TRBD1 matches at 10 bases. CDR3 size: 13 residues. Trimming at V came to 5 bases and at J to 6 bases, leaving 4 bases not matched to a gene. Germline CDR1 reads SSHAT; CDR2 reads FNYEAQ (reference sequence). The CDR3 DNA follows: TGTGCCAGCAGCCGCGGACAGGGGGGCGAGCAGTACTTC. Protein product: CASSRGQGGEQYF.

This chain uses TRBV19 with TRBJ1-4; D not resolved. CDR1 is LNHDA and CDR2 is SQIVND in the germline V gene (reference sequence). This CDR3 region has 16 residues. V was cut by 5 bases and J by 5 bases, with 18 bases left in between. This CDR3 is CASSAPRTGRNEKLFF. In DNA form, the CDR3 reads TGTGCCAGTAGTGCGCCGAGGACGGGAAGAAATGAAAAACTGTTTTTT.

This chain links TRBV9 with TRBJ1-2; tentatively, D is TRBD1 (5 bases). The CDR3 has 15 residues. CDR1 is SGDLS, CDR2 YYNGEE, per germline. V was cut by 0 bases and J by 0 bases, with 9 bases left in between. The CDR3 DNA is TGTGCCAGCAGCGTAGAGAGGGGCTCTAACTATGGCTACACCTTC. Its translation is CASSVERGSNYGYTF. The full variable domain, in which reference TRBV9 and TRBJ1-2 provide the parts outside the CDR3, is DSGVTQTPKHLITATGQRVTLRCSPRSGDLSVYWYQQSLDQGLQFLIQYYNGEERAKGNILERFSAQQFPDLHSELNLSSLELGDSALYFCASSVERGSNYGYTFGSGTRLTVV.

There are a few counts of this clone. This sequence joins TRBV10-1 and TRBJ1-1; 9 bases fit TRBD1. CDR1 is WNHNN, CDR2 SYGVQD, per germline (reference sequence). J was trimmed by 4 bases and V by 3 bases; bases with no gene match: 3. The CDR3 has 14 residues. CDR3 sequence (DNA): TGCGCCAGCAGTGATACAGGGGGCCGCACTGAAGCTTTCTTT. Translated: CASSDTGGRTEAFF.

Comment on this clone: Other DNA sequences in this specimen translate into the identical CDR3. CDR3 nucleotide sequence: TGTGCCAGCAGCCTACAGGGAGCTAACTATGGCTACACCTTC. Encoded protein: CASSLQGANYGYTF. The chain couples TRBV7-2 to TRBJ1-2; D may be TRBD1 (6 bases). The CDR3 runs to 14 residues. CDR1 is SGHTA and CDR2 is FQGNSA in the germline V gene. Trimming removed 5 bases at V and 0 bases at J, with 10 bases between.

The chain couples TRBV11-2 to TRBJ1-2; 7 bases line up with TRBD1. Germline assignment: CDR1 SGHAT and CDR2 FQNNGV. CDR3 length: 14 amino acids. Trimming took 4 bases from V and 6 from J; bases not matched to a gene: 8. The CDR3 DNA reads as TGTGCCAGCAGCTCCCCGACAGGGTCTCATGGCTACACCTTC. This encodes CASSSPTGSHGYTF. The full variable domain, with the rest looked up from reference TRBV11-2 and TRBJ1-2, is EAGVAQSPRYKIIEKRQSVAFWCNPISGHATLYWYQQILGQGPKLLIQFQNNGVVDDSQLPKDRFSAERLKGVDSTLKIQPAKLEDSAVYLCASSSPTGSHGYTFGSGTRLTVV.

This chain uses TRBV7-8 with TRBJ2-2; D tentatively fits TRBD1 or TRBD2 (5 bases each). V was shortened by 1 base and J by 7 bases, with 16 bases between the two germline ends. Germline V gene data show CDR1 as SGHVS and CDR2 as FQNEAQ. This CDR3 region has 16 residues. The DNA for the CDR3 is TGTGCCAGCAGCTTAGGGGGGATACACCCGAGCGGGGAGCTGTTTTTT. Amino acids: CASSLGGIHPSGELFF.

The chain is built from TRBV6-6 and TRBJ1-1; TRBD1 matches 7 bases. CDR1 is MNHNY and CDR2 is SVGAGI in the germline V gene (reference sequence). CDR3 length equals 16 residues. The V segment lost 5 bases and the J segment 3 bases; nucleotides outside the gene matches: 12. The CDR3 DNA is TGTGCCAGCAGTCAACAGGGGTGGAGTTTCGACACTGAAGCTTTCTTT. Its translation: CASSQQGWSFDTEAFF.

Comment on this clone: Other DNA sequences of this sample code for an identical CDR3. The rearrangement joins TRBV7-3 to TRBJ1-2; TRBD1 matches at 7 bases. V was pared by 4 bases and J by 2 bases, with 4 bases of the junction left unmatched. The CDR3 is 14 amino acids. Germline V gene sequence: CDR1 SGHTA, CDR2 FQGTGA. The CDR3 reads CASSSQGGNYGYTF. The DNA for the CDR3 is TGTGCCAGCAGCTCTCAGGGGGGGAACTATGGCTACACCTTC.

CDR3 sequence: CSVLPTKPRSGANVLTF. CDR3 sequence (DNA): TGCAGCGTTTTGCCCACCAAGCCCCGCTCTGGGGCCAACGTCCTGACTTTC. The chain recombines TRBV29-1 with TRBJ2-6; D gene ambiguous. This CDR3 is 17 amino acids long. Germline CDR1 is SQVTM and CDR2 is ANQGSEA. V was clipped by 5 bases and J by 0 bases, with 17 bases between them.

V is TRBV7-3 and J is TRBJ2-5; possible D gene TRBD2, 5 bases. The CDR3 runs to 14 residues. The germline V gene has CDR1 SGHTA and CDR2 FQGTGA. Trimming left V 1 base short and J 2 bases short, with 8 bases between. CDR3 protein: CASSLMTGQETQYF. The DNA for the CDR3 is TGTGCCAGCAGCTTAATGACGGGACAAGAGACCCAGTACTTC. Together with reference TRBV7-3 and TRBJ2-5, the CDR3 gives the full variable domain: GAGVSQTPSNKVTEKGKYVELRCDPISGHTALYWYRQSLGQGPEFLIYFQGTGAADDSGLPNDRFFAVRPEGSVSTLKIQRTERGDSAVYLCASSLMTGQETQYFGPGTRLLVL.

The gene calls are TRBV14 and TRBJ1-2; TRBD1 is a possible D gene (5 bases). This CDR3 has 13 amino acids. V dropped 5 bases and J dropped 8 bases, with 15 bases sitting between them. The germline gives CDR1 SGHDN, CDR2 FVKESK. For the CDR3, the DNA is TGTGCCAGCAGCTATCAATCCAGGGTGGGCTACACCTTC. This translates into CASSYQSRVGYTF.

The chain couples TRBV5-1 to TRBJ2-1; 11 bases are shared with TRBD2. Looked up from germline, CDR1 is SGHRS and CDR2 is YFSETQ. Trimming removed 4 bases from V and 6 bases from J; junction bases left unmatched: 12. This CDR3 has 17 residues. CDR3 in DNA: TGCGCCAGCAGCCCGAACCCACTAGCGGGAGACCCCAATGAGCAGTTCTTC. The encoded protein is CASSPNPLAGDPNEQFF.

This rearrangement joins TRBV5-1 to TRBJ2-1; 8 nucleotides agree with TRBD2. Losses at the gene ends were 6 bases for V and 2 bases for J; bases not matched to a gene: 4. The CDR3 has 14 residues. Germline-derived CDR1 and CDR2 are SGHRS and YFSETQ. The CDR3 here is CASKPGLAYNEQFF. The CDR3 coding sequence is TGCGCCAGCAAACCGGGACTAGCCTACAATGAGCAGTTCTTC. Full variable domain (remainder filled in from reference TRBV5-1 and TRBJ2-1): KAGVTQTPRYLIKTRGQQVTLSCSPISGHRSVSWYQQTPGQGLQFLFEYFSETQRNKGNFPGRFSGRQFSNSRSEMNVSTLELGDSALYLCASKPGLAYNEQFFGPGTRLTVL.

The chain couples TRBV28 to TRBJ2-7; no firm D call. The ends were cut back, 3 bases at V and 3 bases at J, with 6 bases in the middle. The germline gives CDR1 MDHEN, CDR2 SYDVKM. The CDR3 sequence is 12 residues long. CDR3 sequence: CASSFGLYEQYF. The CDR3 nucleotides are TGTGCCAGCAGTTTTGGCCTCTACGAGCAGTACTTC.

The gene calls are TRBV14 and TRBJ2-2; TRBD2 is a possible D gene (6 bases). The CDR3 spans 14 residues. Germline loops: CDR1 SGHDN, CDR2 FVKESK. V lost 5 bases and J lost 3, with 10 bases in between. The CDR3 here is CASSVGRYTGELFF. CDR3 in DNA: TGTGCCAGCAGCGTCGGGAGATACACCGGGGAGCTGTTTTTT. Using reference TRBV14 and TRBJ2-2 for the parts outside the CDR3, the full variable domain is EAGVTQFPSHSVIEKGQTVTLRCDPISGHDNLYWYRRVMGKEIKFLLHFVKESKQDESGMPNNRFLAERTGGTYSTLKVQPAELEDSGVYFCASSVGRYTGELFFGEGSRLTVL.

V is TRBV2 and J is TRBJ2-5; TRBD2 might be the D (5 bases). The CDR3 extends over 14 amino acids. Between the trimmed V and J ends, which lost 0 bases and 5 bases, there was a span of 10 bases. Per germline, CDR1 SNHLY and CDR2 FYNNEI. Here the CDR3 DNA reads TGTGCCAGCAGTGAAGCTCTAGCCGGGGAGACCCAGTACTTC. Amino acid sequence: CASSEALAGETQYF.

V is TRBV5-6 and J is TRBJ2-5; weak D call: TRBD1 (5 bases). The V gene lost 2 bases and the J gene lost 5 bases, with 13 bases spanning the gap. The CDR3 extends over 14 amino acids. Germline V gives CDR1 SGHDT, CDR2 YYEEEE. The CDR3 DNA reads as TGTGCCAGCAGCTTAGACAGTGTGAGGGAGACCCAGTACTTC. Its protein product is CASSLDSVRETQYF.

The chain joins TRBV7-2 to TRBJ2-1; tentative D call: TRBD1 (7 bases). CDR1 SGHTA and CDR2 FQGNSA come from the germline V gene. CDR3 length: 15 amino acids. V was clipped by 8 bases and J by 4 bases, with 18 bases between them. DNA of the CDR3: TGTGCCAGCGCCGCTCGGGGGACAGTATACAATGAGCAGTTCTTC. It codes for CASAARGTVYNEQFF.

The chain is built from TRBV5-1 and TRBJ1-1, with no clear D. The V end lost 4 bases, the J end lost 1 base, and 11 bases lay between the germline ends. The germline CDR1 and CDR2 sequences are SGHRS and YFSETQ. The CDR3 runs 14 residues. CDR3 DNA: TGCGCCAGCAGCAGCGGGATAGCGAACACTGAAGCTTTCTTT. As protein: CASSSGIANTEAFF. The whole variable domain, remainder taken from reference TRBV5-1 and TRBJ1-1, is KAGVTQTPRYLIKTRGQQVTLSCSPISGHRSVSWYQQTPGQGLQFLFEYFSETQRNKGNFPGRFSGRQFSNSRSEMNVSTLELGDSALYLCASSSGIANTEAFFGQGTRLTVV.

V usage is TRBV5-1 and J usage is TRBJ2-7; 7 bases map to TRBD2. V dropped 4 bases and J dropped 4; count of bases not matched to a gene: 8. Looked up from germline, CDR1 is SGHRS and CDR2 is YFSETQ. The CDR3 consists of 14 residues. This CDR3 is CASSAGDGVYEQYF. CDR3 coding DNA: TGCGCCAGCAGCGCGGGGGATGGCGTATACGAGCAGTACTTC.

CDR3: CASSLRVEAGTYEQYF. CDR3 sequence (DNA): TGCGCCAGCAGCTTGAGGGTGGAGGCCGGAACCTACGAGCAGTACTTC. The J gene is TRBJ2-7, the V gene TRBV5-1; a possible D gene is TRBD2 (5 bases). With 1 base removed from V and 2 bases from J, the gap between germline ends came to 16 bases. The CDR3 contains 16 residues. Germline loops: CDR1 SGHRS, CDR2 YFSETQ.

The chain carries TRBV19 and TRBJ2-7; 10 bases map to TRBD1. The V gene end was trimmed by 8 bases and the J gene end by 2 bases; junction bases not matched to a gene: 9. The CDR3 spans 15 residues. Per the germline V gene, CDR1 is LNHDA and CDR2 is SQIVND (reference sequence). As DNA, the CDR3 is TGTGCCAGTGGTACCGGGACAGGGGTTACCTACGAGCAGTACTTC. Protein product: CASGTGTGVTYEQYF.

J is TRBJ2-1 and V is TRBV19; 8 positions agree with TRBD1. After removal of 9 bases from V and 1 base from J, the junction contained 8 bases not matched to a gene. CDR3 length equals 15 residues. Germline values: CDR1 LNHDA, CDR2 SQIVND (reference sequence). CDR3 sequence: CARREDRASYNEQFF. The CDR3 DNA sequence: TGTGCCAGGAGGGAGGACAGGGCGTCCTACAATGAGCAGTTCTTC. The complete variable domain, with remaining parts taken from reference TRBV19 and TRBJ2-1, reads DGGITQSPKYLFRKEGQNVTLSCEQNLNHDAMYWYRQDPGQGLRLIYYSQIVNDFQKGDIAEGYSVSREKKESFPLTVTSAQKNPTAFYLCARREDRASYNEQFFGPGTRLTVL.

The rearrangement uses TRBV9 and TRBJ2-1; D gene unclear. The germline V and J ends were trimmed by 2 bases and 9 bases, with 15 bases remaining between them. Looked up from germline, CDR1 is SGDLS and CDR2 is YYNGEE. The CDR3 contains 14 residues. The CDR3 nucleotides read TGTGCCAGCAGCGTGCCCATGAGAGACGGTGAGCAGTTCTTC. This codes for CASSVPMRDGEQFF.